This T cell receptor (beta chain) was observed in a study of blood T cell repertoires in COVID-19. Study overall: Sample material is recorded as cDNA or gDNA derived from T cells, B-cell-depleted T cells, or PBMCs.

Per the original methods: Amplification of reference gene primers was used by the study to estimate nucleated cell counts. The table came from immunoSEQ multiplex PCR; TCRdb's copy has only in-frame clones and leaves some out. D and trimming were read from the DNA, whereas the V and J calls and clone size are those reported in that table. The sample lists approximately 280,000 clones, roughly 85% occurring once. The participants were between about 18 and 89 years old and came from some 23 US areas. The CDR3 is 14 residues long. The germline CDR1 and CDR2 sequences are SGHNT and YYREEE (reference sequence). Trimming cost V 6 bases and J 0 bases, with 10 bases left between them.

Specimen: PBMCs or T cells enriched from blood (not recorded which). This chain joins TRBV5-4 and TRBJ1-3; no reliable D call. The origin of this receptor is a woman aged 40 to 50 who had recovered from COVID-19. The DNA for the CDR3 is TGTGCCAGCAAGGACTGGAGCTCTGGAAACACCATATATTTT. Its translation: CASKDWSSGNTIYF.